This entry concerns a single TCR beta chain. These data belong to a study of control samples from healthy donors and cancer patients. Libraries were prepared by immunoSEQ multiplex PCR; TCRdb keeps only in-frame clonotypes and omits some of them. Here the sample spans under 150,000 clones, about 95% being singletons. The CDR3 has 13 amino acids. V was shortened by 5 bases and J by 1 base, with 6 bases between the two germline ends. CDR1 is SGHNT, CDR2 YYREEE, per germline (reference sequence). The clonotype was recovered from a man between 25 and 39 years old in good health. The V and J genes are TRBV5-4 and TRBJ2-2; possible D gene TRBD2, 5 bases. Sequenced: blood. CDR3 sequence: CASRGRNTGELFF. DNA of the CDR3: TGTGCCAGCAGGGGGAGGAACACCGGGGAGCTGTTTTTT.